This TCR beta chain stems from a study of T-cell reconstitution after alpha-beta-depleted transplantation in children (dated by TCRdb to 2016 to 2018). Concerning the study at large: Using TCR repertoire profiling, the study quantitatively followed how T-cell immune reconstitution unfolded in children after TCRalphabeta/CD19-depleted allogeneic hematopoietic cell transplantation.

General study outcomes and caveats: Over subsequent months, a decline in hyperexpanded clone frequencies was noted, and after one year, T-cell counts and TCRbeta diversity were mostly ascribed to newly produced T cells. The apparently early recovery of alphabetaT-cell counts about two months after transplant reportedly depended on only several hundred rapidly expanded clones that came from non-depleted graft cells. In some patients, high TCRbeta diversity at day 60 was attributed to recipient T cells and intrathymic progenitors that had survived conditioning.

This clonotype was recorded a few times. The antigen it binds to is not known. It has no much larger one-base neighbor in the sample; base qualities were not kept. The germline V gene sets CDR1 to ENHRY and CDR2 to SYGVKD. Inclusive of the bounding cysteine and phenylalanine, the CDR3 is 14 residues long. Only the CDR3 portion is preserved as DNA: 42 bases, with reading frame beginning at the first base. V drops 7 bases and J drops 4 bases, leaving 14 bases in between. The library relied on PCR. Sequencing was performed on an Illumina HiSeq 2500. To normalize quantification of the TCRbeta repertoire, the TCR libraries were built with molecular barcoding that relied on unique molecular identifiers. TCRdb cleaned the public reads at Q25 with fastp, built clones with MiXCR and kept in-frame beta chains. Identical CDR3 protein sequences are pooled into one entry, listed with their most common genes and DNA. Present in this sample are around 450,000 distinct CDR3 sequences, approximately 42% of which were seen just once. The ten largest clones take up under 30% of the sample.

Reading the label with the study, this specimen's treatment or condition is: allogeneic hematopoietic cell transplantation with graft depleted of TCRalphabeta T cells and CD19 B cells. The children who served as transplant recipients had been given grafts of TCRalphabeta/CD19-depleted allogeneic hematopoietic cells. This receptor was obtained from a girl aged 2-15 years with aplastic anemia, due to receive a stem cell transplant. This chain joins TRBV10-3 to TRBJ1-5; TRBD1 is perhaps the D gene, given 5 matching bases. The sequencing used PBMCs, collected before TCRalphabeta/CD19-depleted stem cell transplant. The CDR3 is CAIMGDGGNQPQHF. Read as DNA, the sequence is TGTGCCATCATGGGAGACGGGGGGAATCAGCCCCAGCATTTT.